One T cell receptor beta chain is described in this entry. The data are from a study of blood T cell repertoires in COVID-19. Study in general: The samples span acute and convalescent COVID-19 from the United States, Italy and Spain. In each case, the material was cDNA or gDNA derived from T cells, B-cell-depleted T cells, or PBMCs.

V was trimmed by 3 bases and J by 8 bases, leaving 16 bases between them. Per the germline V gene, CDR1 is KGHSH and CDR2 is LQKENI. The CDR3 is 15 amino acids. Per the original data handling: Cell counts per sample came from amplifying reference gene primers. The method was immunoSEQ multiplex PCR; TCRdb's version includes in-frame clones alone and lacks a portion of them. V, J and clone size were drawn from that table, and D and trimming were deduced from the DNA. The sample carries about 110,000 clones, approximately 90% recorded once. The specimen was peripheral blood. This receptor was obtained from a woman between 50 and 59 years old with acute or convalescent COVID-19. The chain employs TRBV18 and TRBJ2-2; a weak D match, TRBD2 (5 bases). The CDR3 DNA reads TGTGCCAGCTCACCCCTAGCTGCGGAGCGGGGGGAGCTGTTTTTT. This codes for CASSPLAAERGELFF.